This is a list of T cell receptor beta chains from one sample in a study of cytomegalovirus exposure and HLA in healthy donors. The repertoire was sequenced with immunoSEQ multiplex PCR; TCRdb's copy has only in-frame clones and lacks some. Here the sample spans over 120,000 clones, approximately 94% being singletons. The source material was PBMCs. The source is a man aged 18 to 35 in good health and CMV-seropositive. Each CDR3 is given with its conserved first and last residue. D genes are given only for firm matches. Rows give clone size only sometimes, using once, few, many, or a class for an expanded clone.

TRBV27,TRBJ1-2,.,.,TGTGCCAGCAGTTGGAAGGGAGGCTATGGCTACACCTTC,CASSWKGGYGYTF
TRBV7-3,TRBJ2-7,TRBD1,.,TGTGCCAGCAGCATAGACAGGGGTGAGCAGTACTTC,CASSIDRGEQYF
TRBV29-1,TRBJ2-1,TRBD1,.,TGCAGCGTACGTCGGACAGGCCCGGGAACGTTCAGGGAGCAGTTCTTC,CSVRRTGPGTFREQFF
TRBV19,TRBJ2-1,.,.,TGTGCCAGTAGTACAACCTCAGGGGCTCGGGACAATGAGCAGTTCTTC,CASSTTSGARDNEQFF
TRBV5-4,TRBJ2-5,.,.,TGTGCCAGCAGCTTGCGACAAGGGGTAAAAGAGACCCAGTACTTC,CASSLRQGVKETQYF
TRBV5-1,TRBJ1-3,TRBD1,.,TGCGCCAGCAGCCTGGGACCCGGGACAGATTCTGGAAACACCATATATTTT,CASSLGPGTDSGNTIYF
TRBV7-9,TRBJ1-2,TRBD1,.,TGTGCCAGCAGCTTAAAGGCTGGACAGGGATCAGGCTACACCTTC,CASSLKAGQGSGYTF
TRBV28,TRBJ2-7,.,.,TGTGCCAGCAGAGGGGGGGGCTGGGGGATTTCCTACGAGCAGTACTTC,CASRGGGWGISYEQYF
TRBV19,TRBJ2-7,.,.,TGTGCCAGTAGCGCGGGATTCTCCTACGAGCAGTACTTC,CASSAGFSYEQYF
TRBV28,TRBJ1-2,.,few,TGTGCCAGCGGTCGACAGGTCTTCTATGGCTACACCTTC,CASGRQVFYGYTF
TRBV5-1,TRBJ2-2,.,.,TGCGCCAGCAGCACAGACAATGCCGGGGAGCTGTTTTTT,CASSTDNAGELFF
TRBV2,TRBJ2-3,.,few,TGTGCCAGCTTGGCCTTCACAGATACGCAGTATTTT,CASLAFTDTQYF
TRBV29-1,TRBJ2-5,TRBD1,.,TGCAGCGTTGAAAAAGCCGGGACAGGGCCTGGGGAGACCCAGTACTTC,CSVEKAGTGPGETQYF
TRBV5-1,TRBJ2-5,TRBD2,.,TGCGCCAGCAGCTTAGGACTAGCGGAGGGGAAAGAGACCCAGTACTTC,CASSLGLAEGKETQYF
TRBV6-1,TRBJ2-3,.,few,TGTGCCAGCGTCCAGTCCCTTGCAGATACGCAGTATTTT,CASVQSLADTQYF
TRBV19,TRBJ2-3,.,.,TGTGCCAGTAGCATGCAGACAATAAGCACAGATACGCAGTATTTT,CASSMQTISTDTQYF
TRBV19,TRBJ2-7,.,.,TGTGCCAGTAGTATCTGGCGGCTCGGGGAGGAGGGAACCACCTACGAGCAGTACTTC,CASSIWRLGEEGTTYEQYF
TRBV27,TRBJ1-5,TRBD1,.,TGTGCCAGCAGTTCGACAGGGATCAATCAGCCCCAGCATTTT,CASSSTGINQPQHF
TRBV5-1,TRBJ2-3,.,.,TGCGCCAGCAGCTTGTGGGAGGCTAGCACAGATACGCAGTATTTT,CASSLWEASTDTQYF
TRBV10-3,TRBJ2-5,.,.,TGTGCCATCAGTGAGTTTAGCGGAGGGGAGACCCAGTACTTC,CAISEFSGGETQYF
TRBV6-5,TRBJ2-7,.,.,TGTGCCAGCAGTTACTCCCCGACAGCATCCTACGAGCAGTACTTC,CASSYSPTASYEQYF
TRBV9,TRBJ1-1,.,.,TGTGCCAGCAGCGTCTACTTGAACACTGAAGCTTTCTTT,CASSVYLNTEAFF
TRBV21-1,TRBJ2-3,.,.,TGTGCCACTTACTTAGGACAGTTCACAGATACGCAGTATTTT,CATYLGQFTDTQYF
TRBV7-9,TRBJ2-3,.,.,TGTGCCAGCAGCTTACGGGACAACCCAGATACGCAGTATTTT,CASSLRDNPDTQYF
TRBV5-1,TRBJ2-7,.,.,TGCGCCAGCAGTGCCAACCAGAAAGACTTCTCCTACGAGCAGTACTTC,CASSANQKDFSYEQYF
TRBV4-2,TRBJ2-2,TRBD2,.,TGTGCCAGCAGCCAACGCGGACTAGCGGCTCTAACCGGGGAGCTGTTTTTT,CASSQRGLAALTGELFF
TRBV19,TRBJ2-6,.,.,TGTGCCAGTAGTATAGGGACATTTCGCTCTGGGGCCAACGTCCTGACTTTC,CASSIGTFRSGANVLTF
TRBV4-1,TRBJ1-1,.,.,TGCGCCAGCAGCCAAGGAGGAGGGTTGAACACTGAAGCTTTCTTT,CASSQGGGLNTEAFF
TRBV2,TRBJ2-1,.,.,TGTGCCAGCAGTGAAAGGTGGCGGCCGTTGTACTACAATGAGCAGTTCTTC,CASSERWRPLYYNEQFF
TRBV27,TRBJ2-1,TRBD1,.,TGTGCCAGCAGGAAACAGGGGGCAAGTTACAATGAGCAGTTCTTC,CASRKQGASYNEQFF
TRBV27,TRBJ2-3,TRBD1,.,TGTGCCAGCTCCGACAGGGACACAGATACGCAGTATTTT,CASSDRDTDTQYF